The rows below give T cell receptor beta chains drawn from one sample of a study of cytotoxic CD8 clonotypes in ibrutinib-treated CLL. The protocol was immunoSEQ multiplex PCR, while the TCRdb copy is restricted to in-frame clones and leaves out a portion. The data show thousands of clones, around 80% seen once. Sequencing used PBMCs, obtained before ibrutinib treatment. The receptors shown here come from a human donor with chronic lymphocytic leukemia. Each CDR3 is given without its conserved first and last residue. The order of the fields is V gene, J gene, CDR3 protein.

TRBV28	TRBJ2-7	ASSRAGTGTNEQY
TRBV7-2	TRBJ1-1	ASSSMTGTEAF
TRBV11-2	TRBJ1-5	ASSLRPAGYNQPQH
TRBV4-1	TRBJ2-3	ASSQALPRDTQY
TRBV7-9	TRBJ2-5	ASSLTSNQETQY
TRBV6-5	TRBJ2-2	ASSYSSSGELF
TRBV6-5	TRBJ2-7	ASSYRLAPSYEQY
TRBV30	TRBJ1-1	AWSRGAGNTEAF
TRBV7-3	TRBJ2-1	ASSLRGEVANEQF
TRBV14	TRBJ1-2	ASSPAWGRGYT
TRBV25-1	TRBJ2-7	ASSELFGNRRYEQY
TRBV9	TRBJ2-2	ASSVKAGGANTGELF
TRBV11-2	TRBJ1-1	ASSLRTGWSTEAF
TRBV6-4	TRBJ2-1	ASSDSRGDEQF
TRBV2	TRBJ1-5	ASSPEYGGGQPQH
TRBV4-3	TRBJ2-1	ASSQLLREPYNEQF
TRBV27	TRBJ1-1	ASSFRAGTEAF
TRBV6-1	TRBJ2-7	ASSEAMRGDEQY
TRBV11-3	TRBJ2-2	ASSLAGENTGELF
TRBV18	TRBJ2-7	ASSPFTSGTGEQY
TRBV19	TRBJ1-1	ASSKDRSTEAF
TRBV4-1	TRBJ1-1	ASSQAKNTEAF
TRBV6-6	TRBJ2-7	ASGRGGSYEQY
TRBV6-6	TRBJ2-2	ASSYSRERVGELF
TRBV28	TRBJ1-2	ASSPPQGSDGYT
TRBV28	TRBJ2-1	ASSLIGQGNNEQF
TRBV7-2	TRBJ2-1	ASSLVIREQF
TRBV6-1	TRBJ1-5	ASRDRAANQPQH
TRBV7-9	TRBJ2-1	ASSLDYNEQF
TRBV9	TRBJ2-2	ASSLTAVAGGPTGELF
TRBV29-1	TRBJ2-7	SVEDQRGVGEQY
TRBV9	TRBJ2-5	ASSVGWKEETQY
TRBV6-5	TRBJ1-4	ASSPIQINEKLF
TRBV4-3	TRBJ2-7	ASSQDLDSLYEQY
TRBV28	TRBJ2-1	ASSLRRAMVNEQF
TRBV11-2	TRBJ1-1	ASSSYRAVNTEAF
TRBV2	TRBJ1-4	ASSEDRGLELF
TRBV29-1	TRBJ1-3	SVRQPFIDTIY
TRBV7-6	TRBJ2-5	ASSLASLAEVGDQY
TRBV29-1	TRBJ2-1	SDKTLAGNEQF
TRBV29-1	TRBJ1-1	SARDNTEAF
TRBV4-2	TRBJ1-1	ASSQAAGIGDTEAF
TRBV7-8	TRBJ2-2	ASSLEIGGLNTGELF